The following is a TCR beta chain sequence with its context. This record comes from a study of T cells in Graves' hyperthyroidism and ophthalmopathy. Blood from later-ophthalmopathy patients was taken at first hyperthyroidism diagnosis. RNA transcripts yielded amplified TCR beta CDR3 regions. First-round RT-PCR of the TCR CDR3 relied on the HTBI primer set. TCRdb passed the multiplex PCR reads through MiXCR, listing each CDR3 protein once. The sample consists of 280,000 or so distinct CDR3 sequences, about 15% of them appearing once. The sequence was obtained from a woman aged 50 to 65 with Graves' hyperthyroidism that later progressed to Graves' ophthalmopathy. Input material: blood.

The CDR3 loop reads CASDLGSYSNQPQHF. The CDR3 bases are TGTGCCAGCGACTTGGGGTCCTATAGCAATCAGCCCCAGCATTTT. This chain joins TRBV6-1 and TRBJ1-5; D gene ambiguous. This CDR3 is 15 amino acids long. Trimming took 8 bases from V and 0 from J, leaving 14 bases between them. The V gene's germline CDR1 is MNHNS and CDR2 SASEGT.